This T cell receptor (beta chain) was found in a study of shared clonotypes between healthy human individuals. Regarding the study as a whole: Represented genetic and exposure-history diversity was restricted by having few donors.

Study donors comprised healthy, HIV-negative adults devoid of recent acute infection or vaccination. The V end lost 0 bases, the J end lost 0 bases, and 17 bases lay between the germline ends. Germline V CDR1 and CDR2: SGHRS, YFSETQ. The CDR3 has 18 residues. Note on this clone: The antigen is unknown.

The protocol was immunoSEQ multiplex PCR, while the TCRdb copy is restricted to in-frame clones and leaves out a portion. The sample lists some 2.3 million clones; approximately 95% were seen once. The sample was naive CD4+ T cells from PBMCs. Stated subset: CD45RA+ positively selected. The chain is built from TRBV5-1 and TRBJ2-3; D is perhaps TRBD1 or TRBD2 (5 bases each). The TCR was taken from a young man in good health. Some clones in this sample may be carry-over from other donors' samples. This CDR3 reads CASSLEPPGATSTDTQYF. For the CDR3, the DNA is TGCGCCAGCAGCTTGGAACCGCCCGGGGCCACTAGCACAGATACGCAGTATTTT.